This TCR beta chain stems from a study of regulatory T cells in long-lasting Graves disease. This clonotype was detected many times. Antigen specificity is unknown. Time point denoted: newly diagnosed GD, antithyroid drugs for less than 3 months. PBMC RNA was the source of the TCR library. Diagnoses of Graves' disease were made by American Thyroid Association guidelines. The authors built TCR beta libraries using iRepertoire HTBI primers and Arm-PCR of CDR3 regions. TCRdb independently ran MiXCR on the multiplex PCR reads; one entry per CDR3 protein. This table holds about 540,000 distinct CDR3 sequences, approximately 13% found once. Deletions cut 5 bases from V and 3 bases from J, with 13 bases between. In germline, CDR1 is SGHAT, CDR2 FQNNGV. The CDR3 totals 15 residues. Whole-study findings and limits: There were preferences for TRBV28, TRBJ1-2 and TRBJ2-5 in persistent disease.

The same specimen was also included in a second study, on T cells in Graves' hyperthyroidism and ophthalmopathy. This second report adds: Diagnosis of hyperthyroidism was new in patients aged 18 to 65, and its duration was under 2 months. Using the HTBI primer set, a first-round RT-PCR was run on the TCR CDR3.

The sample was peripheral blood mononuclear cells (PBMCs), taken at new diagnosis, from a patient treated with antithyroid drugs. This receptor was identified in a man aged 30-40 years with Graves disease. The V gene is TRBV11-2, the J gene TRBJ2-2, with D maybe TRBD2 (6 bases). The CDR3 loop reads CASSVWWEDTGELFF. CDR3 DNA: TGTGCCAGCAGCGTCTGGTGGGAGGACACCGGGGAGCTGTTTTTT.